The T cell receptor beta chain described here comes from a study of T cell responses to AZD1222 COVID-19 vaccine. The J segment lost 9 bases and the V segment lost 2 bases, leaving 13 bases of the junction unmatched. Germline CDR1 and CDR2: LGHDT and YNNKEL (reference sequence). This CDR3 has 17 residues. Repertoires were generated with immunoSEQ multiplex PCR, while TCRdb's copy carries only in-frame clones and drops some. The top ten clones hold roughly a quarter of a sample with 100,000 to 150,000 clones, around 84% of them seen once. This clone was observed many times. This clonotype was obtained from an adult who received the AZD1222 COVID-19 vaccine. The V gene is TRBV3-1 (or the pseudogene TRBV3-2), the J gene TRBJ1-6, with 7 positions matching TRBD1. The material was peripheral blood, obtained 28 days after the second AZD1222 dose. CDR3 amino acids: CASSQLPPTGVVSPLHF. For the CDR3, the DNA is TGTGCCAGCAGCCAACTCCCTCCAACAGGGGTAGTTTCACCCCTCCACTTT.